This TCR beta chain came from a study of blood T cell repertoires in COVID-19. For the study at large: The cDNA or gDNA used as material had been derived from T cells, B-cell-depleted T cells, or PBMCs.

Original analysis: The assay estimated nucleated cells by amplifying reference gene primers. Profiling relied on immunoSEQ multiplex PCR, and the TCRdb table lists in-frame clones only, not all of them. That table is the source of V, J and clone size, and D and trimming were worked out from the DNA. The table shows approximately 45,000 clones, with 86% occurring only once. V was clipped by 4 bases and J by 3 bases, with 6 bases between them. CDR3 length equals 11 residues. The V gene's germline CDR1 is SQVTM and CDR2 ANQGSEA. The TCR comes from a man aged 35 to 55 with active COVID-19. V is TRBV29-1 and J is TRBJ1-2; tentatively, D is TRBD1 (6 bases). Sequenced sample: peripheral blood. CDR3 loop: CSVAGDYGYTF. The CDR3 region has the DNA TGCAGCGTTGCAGGGGACTATGGCTACACCTTC.